Listed below are T cell receptor beta chains from one sample, sequenced in a study of molecular identifiers for immune sequencing clone quantification. TCRdb ran MiXCR on the PCR reads and lists one entry per CDR3 protein. The repertoire consists of 70,000 to 95,000 distinct CDR3 sequences, with 19% occurring once and the leading ten covering around 0.8%. Source material: naive CD8+ T cells from blood, with Jurkat cell RNA spiked in. The source is a human donor in good health. Some libraries in this study had Jurkat cell RNA spiked in. Each CDR3 is given with its conserved first and last residue. A D gene is named only where the DNA matches it firmly. Not every row has a clone size; where given, it reads once, few, many or a size class.

clone_size d_call j_call v_call cdr3_aa
many TRBD2 TRBJ2-2 TRBV4-2 CASRREREGRVGELFF
many - TRBJ2-3 TRBV2 CASGAPGVSTDTQYF
many - TRBJ1-1 TRBV6-2/TRBV6-3 CASSRRMFTEAFF
many - TRBJ1-1 TRBV27 CASSPQGTEAFF
many - TRBJ2-7 TRBV4-3 CASSQSGQAPYEQYF
- - TRBJ2-3 TRBV6-2/TRBV6-3 CASSYNGPSTDTQYF
many TRBD1 TRBJ2-7 TRBV3-1 CASSQDGQGWYEQYF
- TRBD1 TRBJ2-7 TRBV14 CASSQGEGNGYRGEQYF
many TRBD2 TRBJ2-3 TRBV20-1 CSARGSSGGPGRTDTQYF
many TRBD1 TRBJ2-3 TRBV20-1 CSAHDRESTDTQYF
many TRBD1 TRBJ2-5 TRBV27 CASSPLPGQEETQYF
many - TRBJ2-7 TRBV6-6 CASSYGDPYEQYF
many - TRBJ2-3 TRBV30 CAWRPIRDTQYF
many - TRBJ2-2 TRBV27 CASSWDTGELFF
many TRBD2 TRBJ2-3 TRBV20-1 CSIDLVGRLAGTDTQYF
many TRBD1 TRBJ1-2 TRBV2 CASSETGDNYGYTF
many - TRBJ1-2 TRBV7-9 CASSFSGQSLYGYTF
many TRBD1 TRBJ1-1 TRBV20-1 CSASRDRDQGTEAFF
once TRBD1 TRBJ2-5 TRBV15 CATGTESRETQYF
- TRBD1 TRBJ1-6 TRBV20-1 CSALQGFSSYNSPLHF
many TRBD2 TRBJ2-2 TRBV30 CAWSSGLAGGPNTGELFF
many - TRBJ2-7 TRBV27 CASSFQGNEQYF
many - TRBJ1-2 TRBV27 CASSLSNSFYYGYTF
- TRBD2 TRBJ2-7 TRBV29-1 CSVAFSGEGFGYEQYF
many - TRBJ2-3 TRBV20-1 CSARDLERRDTQYF
many - TRBJ2-3 TRBV12-5 CASKPARGEVSDTQYF
many - TRBJ1-2 TRBV28 CASSEPTYYMGSYGYTF
many TRBD1 TRBJ2-5 TRBV10-2 CASSAGSGQGTETQYF
many TRBD1 TRBJ1-1 TRBV6-6 CASSEHRGYPEAFF
- TRBD2 TRBJ2-7 TRBV28 CASSSPGLGDEQYF
- TRBD2 TRBJ2-1 TRBV7-9 CASSLMLAGEYNEQFF
many - TRBJ2-3 TRBV11-2 CASRGGGYTDTQYF
many - TRBJ2-3 TRBV3-1 CASSQGQPTDTQYF
many TRBD2 TRBJ2-5 TRBV7-6 CASSLTSGQETQYF
many - TRBJ1-4 TRBV4-3 CASSQETQGMDSEKLFF
- TRBD1 TRBJ1-5 TRBV12-5 CASGLVGGWTGEDESNQPQHF
many - TRBJ2-1 TRBV20-1 CSASRDTINEQFF
many - TRBJ2-7 TRBV7-9 CASSPIPGFVEQYF
many - TRBJ2-6 TRBV4-1 CASSQEGFGPPSGANVLTF
many TRBD1 TRBJ2-3 TRBV18 CASSPKDRGSTDTQYF
many - TRBJ1-5 TRBV4-3 CASSQDWGFSNQPQHF
many - TRBJ2-3 TRBV12-3/TRBV12-4 CASQVVLADTQYF